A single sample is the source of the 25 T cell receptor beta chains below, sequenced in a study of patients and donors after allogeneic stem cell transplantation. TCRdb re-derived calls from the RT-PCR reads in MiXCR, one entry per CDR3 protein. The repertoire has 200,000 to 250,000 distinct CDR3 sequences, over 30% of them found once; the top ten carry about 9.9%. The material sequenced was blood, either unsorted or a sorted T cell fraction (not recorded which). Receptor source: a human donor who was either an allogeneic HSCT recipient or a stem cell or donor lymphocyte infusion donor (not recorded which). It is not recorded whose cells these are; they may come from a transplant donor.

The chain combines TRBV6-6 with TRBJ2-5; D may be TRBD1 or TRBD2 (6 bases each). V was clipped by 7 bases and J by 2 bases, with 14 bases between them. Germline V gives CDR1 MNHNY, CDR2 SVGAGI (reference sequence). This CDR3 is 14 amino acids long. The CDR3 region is CASKKGGLQETQYF. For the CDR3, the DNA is TGTGCCAGCAAAAAAGGGGGGTTGCAAGAGACCCAGTACTTC.

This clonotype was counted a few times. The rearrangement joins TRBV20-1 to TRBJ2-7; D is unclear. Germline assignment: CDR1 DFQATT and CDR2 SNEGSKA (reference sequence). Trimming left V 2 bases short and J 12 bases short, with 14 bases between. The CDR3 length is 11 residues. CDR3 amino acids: CSARIGLLVYF. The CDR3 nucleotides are TGCAGTGCTAGAATCGGGCTTCTAGTGTACTTC.

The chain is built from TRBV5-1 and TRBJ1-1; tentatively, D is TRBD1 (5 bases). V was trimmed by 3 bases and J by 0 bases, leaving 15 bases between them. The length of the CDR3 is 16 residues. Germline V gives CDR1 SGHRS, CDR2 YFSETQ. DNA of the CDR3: TGCGCCAGCAGCTCAGGGTTCCTGGCGATGAACACTGAAGCTTTCTTT. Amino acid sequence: CASSSGFLAMNTEAFF.

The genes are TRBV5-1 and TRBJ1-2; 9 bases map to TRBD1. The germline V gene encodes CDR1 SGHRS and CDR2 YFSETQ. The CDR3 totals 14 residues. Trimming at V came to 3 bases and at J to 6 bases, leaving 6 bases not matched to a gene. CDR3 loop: CASSWDRAKDGYTF. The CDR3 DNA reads TGCGCCAGCAGCTGGGACAGGGCGAAGGATGGCTACACCTTC.

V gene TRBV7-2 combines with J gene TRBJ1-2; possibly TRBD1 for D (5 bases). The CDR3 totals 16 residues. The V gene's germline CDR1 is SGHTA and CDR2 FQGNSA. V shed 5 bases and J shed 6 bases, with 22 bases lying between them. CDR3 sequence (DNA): TGTGCCAGCAGCCCGCCCCGACATGGCGGGGGGGATGGCTACACCTTC. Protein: CASSPPRHGGGDGYTF.

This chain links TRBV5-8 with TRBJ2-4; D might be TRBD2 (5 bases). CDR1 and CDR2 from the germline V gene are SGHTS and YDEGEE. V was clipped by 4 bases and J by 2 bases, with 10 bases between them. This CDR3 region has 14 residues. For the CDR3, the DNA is TGTGCCAGCAGCATACTAGGGACCAAAAACATTCAGTACTTC. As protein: CASSILGTKNIQYF.

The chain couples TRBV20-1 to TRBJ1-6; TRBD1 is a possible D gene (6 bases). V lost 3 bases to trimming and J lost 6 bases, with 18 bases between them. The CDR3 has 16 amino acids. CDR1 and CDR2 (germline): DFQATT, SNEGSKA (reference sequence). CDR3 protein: CSASLGGGRTNSPLHF. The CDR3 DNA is TGCAGTGCTAGCCTAGGGGGGGGCAGAACTAATTCACCCCTCCACTTT.

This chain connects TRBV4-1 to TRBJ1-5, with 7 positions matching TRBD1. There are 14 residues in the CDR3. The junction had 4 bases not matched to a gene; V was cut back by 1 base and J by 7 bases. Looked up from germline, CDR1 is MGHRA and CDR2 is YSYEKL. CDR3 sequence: CASSQVQGGQPQHF. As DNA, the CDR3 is TGCGCCAGCAGCCAAGTCCAGGGGGGACAGCCCCAGCATTTT.

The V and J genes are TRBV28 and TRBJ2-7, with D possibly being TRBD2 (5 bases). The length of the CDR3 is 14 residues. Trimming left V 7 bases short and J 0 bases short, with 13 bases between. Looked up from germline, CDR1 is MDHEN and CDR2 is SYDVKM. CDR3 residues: CASTPAGSSYEQYF. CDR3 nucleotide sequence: TGTGCCAGCACCCCAGCTGGGAGCTCCTACGAGCAGTACTTC. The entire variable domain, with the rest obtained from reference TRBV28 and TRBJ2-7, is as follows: DVKVTQSSRYLVKRTGEKVFLECVQDMDHENMFWYRQDPGLGLRLIYFSYDVKMKEKGDIPEGYSVSREKKERFSLILESASTNQTSMYLCASTPAGSSYEQYFGPGTRLTVT.

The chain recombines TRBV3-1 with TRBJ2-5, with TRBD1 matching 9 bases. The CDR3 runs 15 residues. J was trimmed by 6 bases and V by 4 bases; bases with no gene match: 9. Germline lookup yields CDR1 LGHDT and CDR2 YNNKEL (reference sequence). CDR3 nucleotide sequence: TGTGCCAGCAGCCGAGCGGACAGGGGTTATAAGACCCAGTACTTC. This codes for CASSRADRGYKTQYF.

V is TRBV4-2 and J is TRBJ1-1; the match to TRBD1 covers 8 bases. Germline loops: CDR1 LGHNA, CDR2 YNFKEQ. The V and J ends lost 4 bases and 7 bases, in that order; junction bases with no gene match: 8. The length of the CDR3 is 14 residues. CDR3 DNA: TGTGCCAGCAGCCCATCCGGGACAGGTGGTGAAGCTTTCTTT. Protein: CASSPSGTGGEAFF.

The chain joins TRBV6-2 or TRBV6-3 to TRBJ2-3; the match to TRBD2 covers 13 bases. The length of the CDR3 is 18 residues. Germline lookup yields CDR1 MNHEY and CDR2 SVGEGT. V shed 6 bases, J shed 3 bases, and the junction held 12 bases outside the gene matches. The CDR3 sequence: CASRKLPGLAGKTDTQYF. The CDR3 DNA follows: TGTGCCAGCAGAAAATTACCGGGACTAGCGGGGAAGACAGATACGCAGTATTTT.

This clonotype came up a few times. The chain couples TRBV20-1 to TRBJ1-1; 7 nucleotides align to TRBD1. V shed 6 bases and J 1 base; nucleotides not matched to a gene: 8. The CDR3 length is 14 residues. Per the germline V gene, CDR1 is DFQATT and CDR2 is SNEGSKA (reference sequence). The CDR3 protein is CSATSTGPNTEAFF. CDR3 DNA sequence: TGCAGTGCAACCTCGACAGGGCCGAACACTGAAGCTTTCTTT.

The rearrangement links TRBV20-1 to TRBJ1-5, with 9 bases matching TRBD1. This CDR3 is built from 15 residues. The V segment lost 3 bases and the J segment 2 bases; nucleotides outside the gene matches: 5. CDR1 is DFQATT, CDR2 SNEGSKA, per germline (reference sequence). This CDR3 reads CSARVTGGGNQPQHF. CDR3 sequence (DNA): TGCAGTGCTAGGGTAACAGGGGGCGGCAATCAGCCCCAGCATTTT.

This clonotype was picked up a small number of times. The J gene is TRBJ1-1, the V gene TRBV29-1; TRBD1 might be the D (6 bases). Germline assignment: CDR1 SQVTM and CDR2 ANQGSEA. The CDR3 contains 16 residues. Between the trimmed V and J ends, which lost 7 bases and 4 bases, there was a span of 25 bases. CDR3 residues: CSATWGARRGGTEAFF. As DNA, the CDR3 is TGCAGCGCCACGTGGGGGGCCCGTAGAGGGGGCACTGAAGCTTTCTTT.

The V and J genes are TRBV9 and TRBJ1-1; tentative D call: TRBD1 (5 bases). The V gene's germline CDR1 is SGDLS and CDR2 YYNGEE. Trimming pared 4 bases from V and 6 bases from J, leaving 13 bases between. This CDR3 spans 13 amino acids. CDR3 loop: CASSTGEGSEAFF. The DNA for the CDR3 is TGTGCCAGCAGCACGGGCGAGGGGTCTGAAGCTTTCTTT. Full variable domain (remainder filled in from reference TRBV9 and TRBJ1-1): DSGVTQTPKHLITATGQRVTLRCSPRSGDLSVYWYQQSLDQGLQFLIQYYNGEERAKGNILERFSAQQFPDLHSELNLSSLELGDSALYFCASSTGEGSEAFFGQGTRLTVV.

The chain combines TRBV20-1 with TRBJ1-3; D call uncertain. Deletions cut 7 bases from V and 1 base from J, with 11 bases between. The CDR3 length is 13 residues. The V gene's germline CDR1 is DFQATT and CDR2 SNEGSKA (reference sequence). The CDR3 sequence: CSGSFSSGNTIYF. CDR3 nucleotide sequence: TGCAGTGGGTCCTTTTCGTCTGGAAACACCATATATTTT.

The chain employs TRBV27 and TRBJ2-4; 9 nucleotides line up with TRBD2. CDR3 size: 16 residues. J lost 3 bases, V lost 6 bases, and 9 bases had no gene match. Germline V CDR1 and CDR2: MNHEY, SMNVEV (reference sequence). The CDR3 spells CASRTLAGEVKNIQYF. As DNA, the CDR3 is TGTGCCAGCAGGACCTTAGCGGGGGAGGTCAAAAACATTCAGTACTTC.

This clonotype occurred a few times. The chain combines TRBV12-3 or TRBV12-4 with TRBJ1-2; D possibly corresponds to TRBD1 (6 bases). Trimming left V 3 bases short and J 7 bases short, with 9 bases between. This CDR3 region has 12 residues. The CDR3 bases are TGTGCCAGCAGTTTGGGGGCTGGTGGCTACACCTTC. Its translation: CASSLGAGGYTF.

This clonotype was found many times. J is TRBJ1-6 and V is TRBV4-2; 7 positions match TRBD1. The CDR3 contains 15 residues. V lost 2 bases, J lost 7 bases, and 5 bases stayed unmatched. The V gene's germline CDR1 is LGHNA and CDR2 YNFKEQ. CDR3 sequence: CASSQKNRGNSPLHF. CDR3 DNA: TGTGCCAGCAGCCAAAAGAACAGGGGCAATTCACCCCTCCACTTT.

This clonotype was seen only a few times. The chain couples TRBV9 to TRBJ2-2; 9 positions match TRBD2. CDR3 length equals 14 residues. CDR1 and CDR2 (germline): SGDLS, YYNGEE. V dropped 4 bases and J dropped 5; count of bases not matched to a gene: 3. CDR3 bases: TGTGCCAGCAGCCCCGGACTAGCGACCGGGGAGCTGTTTTTT. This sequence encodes CASSPGLATGELFF.

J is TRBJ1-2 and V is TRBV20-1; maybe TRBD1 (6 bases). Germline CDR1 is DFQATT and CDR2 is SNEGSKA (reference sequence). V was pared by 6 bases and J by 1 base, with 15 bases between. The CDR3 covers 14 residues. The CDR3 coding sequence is TGCAGTGCGGGGGCGGGGCTTTATAACTATGGCTACACCTTC. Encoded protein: CSAGAGLYNYGYTF.

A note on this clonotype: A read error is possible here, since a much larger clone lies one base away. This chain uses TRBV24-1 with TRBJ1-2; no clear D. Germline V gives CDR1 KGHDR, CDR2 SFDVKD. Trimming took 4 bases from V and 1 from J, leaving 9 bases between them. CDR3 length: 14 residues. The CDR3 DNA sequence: TGTGCCACCAGTGAAAGCGCAGTTAACTATGGCTACACCTTC. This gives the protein CATSESAVNYGYTF.

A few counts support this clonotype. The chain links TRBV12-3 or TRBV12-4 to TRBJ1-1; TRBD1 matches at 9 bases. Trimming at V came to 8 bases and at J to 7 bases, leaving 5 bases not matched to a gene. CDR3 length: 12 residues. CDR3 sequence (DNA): TGTGCCAGCGGAGGGACAGGGATTGAAGCTTTCTTT. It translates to CASGGTGIEAFF.

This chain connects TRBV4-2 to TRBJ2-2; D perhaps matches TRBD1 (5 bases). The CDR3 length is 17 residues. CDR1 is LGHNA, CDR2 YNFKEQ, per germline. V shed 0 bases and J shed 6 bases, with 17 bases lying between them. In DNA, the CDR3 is TGTGCCAGCAGCCAAGATGCTCACAGGAGCCTTGCCGGGGAGCTGTTTTTT. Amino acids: CASSQDAHRSLAGELFF.